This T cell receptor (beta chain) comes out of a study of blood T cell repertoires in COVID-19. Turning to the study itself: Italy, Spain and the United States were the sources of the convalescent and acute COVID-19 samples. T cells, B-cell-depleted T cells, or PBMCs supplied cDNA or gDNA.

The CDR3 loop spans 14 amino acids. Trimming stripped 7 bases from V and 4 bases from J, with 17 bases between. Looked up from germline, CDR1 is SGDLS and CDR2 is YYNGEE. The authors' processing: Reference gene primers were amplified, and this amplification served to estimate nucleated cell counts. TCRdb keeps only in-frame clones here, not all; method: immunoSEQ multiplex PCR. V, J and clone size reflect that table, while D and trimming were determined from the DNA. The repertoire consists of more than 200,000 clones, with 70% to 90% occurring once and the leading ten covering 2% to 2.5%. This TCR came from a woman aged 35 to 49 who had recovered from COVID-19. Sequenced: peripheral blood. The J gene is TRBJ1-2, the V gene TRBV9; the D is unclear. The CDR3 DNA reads TGTGCCAGCCTTACGCCCACGGGAGCCTATGGCTACACCTTC. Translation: CASLTPTGAYGYTF. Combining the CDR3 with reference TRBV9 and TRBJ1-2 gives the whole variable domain DSGVTQTPKHLITATGQRVTLRCSPRSGDLSVYWYQQSLDQGLQFLIQYYNGEERAKGNILERFSAQQFPDLHSELNLSSLELGDSALYFCASLTPTGAYGYTFGSGTRLTVV.